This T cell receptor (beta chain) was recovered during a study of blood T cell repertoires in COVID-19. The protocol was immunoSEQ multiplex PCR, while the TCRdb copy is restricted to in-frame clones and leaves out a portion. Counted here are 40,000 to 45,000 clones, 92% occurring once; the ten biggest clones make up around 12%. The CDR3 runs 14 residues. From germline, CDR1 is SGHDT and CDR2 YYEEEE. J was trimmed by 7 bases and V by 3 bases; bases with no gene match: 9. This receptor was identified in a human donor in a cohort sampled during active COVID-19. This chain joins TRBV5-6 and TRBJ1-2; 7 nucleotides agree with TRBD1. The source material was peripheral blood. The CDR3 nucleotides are TGTGCCAGCAGCTGGGACAGAACGGCGTCTGGCTACACCTTC. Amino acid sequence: CASSWDRTASGYTF.